This T cell receptor beta chain comes out of a study of OX40 agonist ivuxolimab in advanced cancers. Study summary: People who had prior anti-PD-1, anti-PD-L1 or anti-CTLA-4 therapy could take part, and approximately 43% had some. Study-level results: With doses of 0.1-3.0 mg/kg, partial responders showed among the lowest clonal expansion.

Here immunoSEQ multiplex PCR was the method, and the copy in TCRdb shows in-frame clones only, minus some. In the table there are 96,000 or so clones, 90% of which are singletons. Patients were excluded for autoimmune disease history or systemic immunosuppression. The CDR3 is 16 amino acids. With 4 bases clipped from V and 2 bases from J, the junction kept 4 bases outside the gene matches. CDR1 is SGHRS, CDR2 YFSETQ, per germline. On this clone itself: Antigen specificity is unknown.

This chain uses TRBV5-1 with TRBJ2-6; TRBD1 matches 9 bases. The sample was CD4+ or CD8+ T cells sorted from blood, taken in a trial of the OX40 agonist ivuxolimab. This TCR was sampled from an adult with an advanced solid tumor such as melanoma, head and neck, liver or kidney cancer. CDR3: CASSIQGAPGANVLTF. The DNA of the CDR3 is TGCGCCAGCAGCATACAGGGGGCGCCTGGGGCCAACGTCCTGACTTTC.